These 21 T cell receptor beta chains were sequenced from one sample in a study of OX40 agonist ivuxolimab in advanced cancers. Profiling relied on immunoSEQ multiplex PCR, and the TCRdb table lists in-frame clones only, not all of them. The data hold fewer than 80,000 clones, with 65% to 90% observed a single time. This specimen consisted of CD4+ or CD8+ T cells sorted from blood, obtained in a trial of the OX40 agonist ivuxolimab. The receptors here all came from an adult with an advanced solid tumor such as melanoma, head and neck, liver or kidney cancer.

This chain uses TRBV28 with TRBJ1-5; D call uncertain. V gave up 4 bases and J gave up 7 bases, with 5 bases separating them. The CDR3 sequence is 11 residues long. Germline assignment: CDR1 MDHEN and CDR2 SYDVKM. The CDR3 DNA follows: TGTGCCAGCAGTTCCTTCCAGCCCCAGCATTTT. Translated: CASSSFQPQHF.

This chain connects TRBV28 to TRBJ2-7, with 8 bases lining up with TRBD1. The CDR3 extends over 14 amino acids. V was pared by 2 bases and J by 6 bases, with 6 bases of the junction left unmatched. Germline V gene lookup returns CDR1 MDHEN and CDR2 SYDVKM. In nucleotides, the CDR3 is TGTGCCAGCAGTTTAAGGCAGGGGGCGCGCGAGCAGTACTTC. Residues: CASSLRQGAREQYF.

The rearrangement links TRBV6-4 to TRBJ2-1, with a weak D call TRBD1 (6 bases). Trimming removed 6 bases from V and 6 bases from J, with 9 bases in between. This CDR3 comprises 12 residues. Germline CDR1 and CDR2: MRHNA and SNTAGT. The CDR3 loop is CASREQGNEQFF. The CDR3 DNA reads TGTGCCAGCAGGGAACAGGGCAATGAGCAGTTCTTC.

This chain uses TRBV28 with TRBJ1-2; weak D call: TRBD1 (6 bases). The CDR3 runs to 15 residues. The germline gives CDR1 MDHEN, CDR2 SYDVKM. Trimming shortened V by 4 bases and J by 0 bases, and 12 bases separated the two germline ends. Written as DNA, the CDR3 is TGTGCCAGCAGTTCGACAGGAGGGGCTAACTATGGCTACACCTTC. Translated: CASSSTGGANYGYTF.

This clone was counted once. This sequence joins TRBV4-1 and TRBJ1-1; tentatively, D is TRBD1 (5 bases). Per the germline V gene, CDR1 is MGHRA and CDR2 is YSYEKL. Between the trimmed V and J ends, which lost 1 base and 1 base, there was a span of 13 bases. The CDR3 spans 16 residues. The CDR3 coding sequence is TGCGCCAGCAGCCAAGTTTTTGCAGGGCCGAACACTGAAGCTTTCTTT. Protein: CASSQVFAGPNTEAFF.

This CDR3 is CASTEGWRDQPQHF. The CDR3 DNA is TGTGCCAGCACCGAGGGTTGGCGGGATCAGCCCCAGCATTTT. V usage is TRBV6-1 and J usage is TRBJ1-5; D is ambiguous. The germline V and J ends were trimmed by 7 bases and 5 bases, with 15 bases remaining between them. This CDR3 comprises 14 residues. Germline V gene sequence: CDR1 MNHNS, CDR2 SASEGT.

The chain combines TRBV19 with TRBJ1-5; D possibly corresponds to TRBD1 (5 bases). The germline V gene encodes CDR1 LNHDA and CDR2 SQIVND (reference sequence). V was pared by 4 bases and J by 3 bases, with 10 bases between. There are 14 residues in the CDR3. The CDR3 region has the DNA TGTGCCAGTAGTAGCGGGACGGTCAATCAGCCCCAGCATTTT. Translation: CASSSGTVNQPQHF.

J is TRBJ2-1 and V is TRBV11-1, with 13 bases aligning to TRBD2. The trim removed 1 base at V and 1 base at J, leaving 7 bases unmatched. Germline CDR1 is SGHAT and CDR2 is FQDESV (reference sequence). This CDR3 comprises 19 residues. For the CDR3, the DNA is TGTGCCAGCAGCTTAGGCCGGACTAGCGGGGGACTTTCCTACAATGAGCAGTTCTTC. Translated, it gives CASSLGRTSGGLSYNEQFF.

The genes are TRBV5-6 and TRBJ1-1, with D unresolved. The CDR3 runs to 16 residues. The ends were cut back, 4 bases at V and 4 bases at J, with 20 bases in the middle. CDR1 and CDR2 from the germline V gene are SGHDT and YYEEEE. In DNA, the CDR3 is TGTGCCAGCAGCCACGATACCCGTTCGTTGGGCACTGAAGCTTTCTTT. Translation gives CASSHDTRSLGTEAFF. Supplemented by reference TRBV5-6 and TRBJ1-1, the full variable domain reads DAGVTQSPTHLIKTRGQQVTLRCSPKSGHDTVSWYQQALGQGPQFIFQYYEEEERQRGNFPDRFSGHQFPNYSSELNVNALLLGDSALYLCASSHDTRSLGTEAFFGQGTRLTVV.

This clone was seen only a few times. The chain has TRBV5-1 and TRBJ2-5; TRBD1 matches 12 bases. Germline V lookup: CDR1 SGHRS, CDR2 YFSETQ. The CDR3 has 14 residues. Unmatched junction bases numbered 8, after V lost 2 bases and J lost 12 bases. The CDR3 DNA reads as TGCGCCAGCAGCTTAGAGGGGACAGGGGGCGGCAAGTACTTC. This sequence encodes CASSLEGTGGGKYF.

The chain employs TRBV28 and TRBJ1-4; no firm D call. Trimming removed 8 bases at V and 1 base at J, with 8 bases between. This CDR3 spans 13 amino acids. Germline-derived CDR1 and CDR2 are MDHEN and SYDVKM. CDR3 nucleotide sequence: TGTGCCAGCGCCCTTGGAACTAATGAAAAACTGTTTTTT. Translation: CASALGTNEKLFF. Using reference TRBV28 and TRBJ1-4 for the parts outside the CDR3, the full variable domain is DVKVTQSSRYLVKRTGEKVFLECVQDMDHENMFWYRQDPGLGLRLIYFSYDVKMKEKGDIPEGYSVSREKKERFSLILESASTNQTSMYLCASALGTNEKLFFGSGTQLSVL.

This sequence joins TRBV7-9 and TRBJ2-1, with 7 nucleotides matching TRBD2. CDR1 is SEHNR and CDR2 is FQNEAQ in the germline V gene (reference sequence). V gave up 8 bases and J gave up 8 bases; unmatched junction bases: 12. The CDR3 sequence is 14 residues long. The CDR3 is CASSQDGGSYEQFF. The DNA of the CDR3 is TGTGCCAGCTCCCAGGATGGCGGGAGCTATGAGCAGTTCTTC. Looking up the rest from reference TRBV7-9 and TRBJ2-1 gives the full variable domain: DTGVSQNPRHKITKRGQNVTFRCDPISEHNRLYWYRQTLGQGPEFLTYFQNEAQLEKSRLLSDRFSAERPKGSFSTLEIQRTEQGDSAMYLCASSQDGGSYEQFFGPGTRLTVL.

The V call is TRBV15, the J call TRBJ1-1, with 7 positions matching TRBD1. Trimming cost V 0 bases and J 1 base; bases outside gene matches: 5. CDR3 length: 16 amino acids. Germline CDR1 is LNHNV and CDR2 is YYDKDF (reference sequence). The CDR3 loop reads CATSREDRTGNTEAFF. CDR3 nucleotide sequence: TGTGCCACCAGCAGAGAGGATAGGACAGGGAACACTGAAGCTTTCTTT.

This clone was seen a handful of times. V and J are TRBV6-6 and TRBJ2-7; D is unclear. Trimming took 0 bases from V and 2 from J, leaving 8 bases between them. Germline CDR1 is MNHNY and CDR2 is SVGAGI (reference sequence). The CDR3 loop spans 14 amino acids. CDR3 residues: CASSYSQQTYEQYF. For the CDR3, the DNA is TGTGCCAGCAGTTACTCACAACAAACCTACGAGCAGTACTTC.

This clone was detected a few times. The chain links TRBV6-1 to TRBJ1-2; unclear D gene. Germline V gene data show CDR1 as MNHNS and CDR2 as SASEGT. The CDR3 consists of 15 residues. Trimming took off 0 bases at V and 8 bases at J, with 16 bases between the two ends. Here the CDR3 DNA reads TGTGCCAGCAGTGAAGCGACCGGCGCCGGGTTAGGCTACACCTTC. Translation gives CASSEATGAGLGYTF.

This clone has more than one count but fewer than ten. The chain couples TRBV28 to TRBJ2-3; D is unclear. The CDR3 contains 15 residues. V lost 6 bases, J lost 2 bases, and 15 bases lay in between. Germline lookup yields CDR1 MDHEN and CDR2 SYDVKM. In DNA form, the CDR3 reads TGTGCCAGCAGGGAAACCTTGGCTTACACAGATACGCAGTATTTT. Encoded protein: CASRETLAYTDTQYF.

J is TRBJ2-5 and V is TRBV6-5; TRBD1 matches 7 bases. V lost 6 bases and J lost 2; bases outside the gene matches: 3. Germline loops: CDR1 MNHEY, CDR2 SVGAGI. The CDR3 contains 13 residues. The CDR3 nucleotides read TGTGCCAGCAGGGGGACAGCTCAAGAGACCCAGTACTTC. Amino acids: CASRGTAQETQYF.

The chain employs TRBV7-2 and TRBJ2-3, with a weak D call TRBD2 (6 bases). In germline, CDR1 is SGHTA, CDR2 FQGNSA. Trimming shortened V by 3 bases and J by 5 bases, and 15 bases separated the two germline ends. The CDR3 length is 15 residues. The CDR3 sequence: CASSFDPGGGDTQYF. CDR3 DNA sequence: TGTGCCAGCAGCTTCGATCCCGGGGGTGGAGATACGCAGTATTTT.

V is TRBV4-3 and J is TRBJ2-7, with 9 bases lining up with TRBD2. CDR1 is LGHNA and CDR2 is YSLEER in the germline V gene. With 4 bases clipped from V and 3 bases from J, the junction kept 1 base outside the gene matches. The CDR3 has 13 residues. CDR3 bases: TGCGCCAGCAGCCTGACTAGCGGCTACGAGCAGTACTTC. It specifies CASSLTSGYEQYF.

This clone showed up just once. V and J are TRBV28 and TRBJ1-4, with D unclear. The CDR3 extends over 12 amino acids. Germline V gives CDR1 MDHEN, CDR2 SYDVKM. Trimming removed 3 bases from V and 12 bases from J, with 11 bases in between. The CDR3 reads CASSFPRRELFF. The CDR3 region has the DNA TGTGCCAGCAGTTTTCCTCGAAGAGAACTGTTTTTT.

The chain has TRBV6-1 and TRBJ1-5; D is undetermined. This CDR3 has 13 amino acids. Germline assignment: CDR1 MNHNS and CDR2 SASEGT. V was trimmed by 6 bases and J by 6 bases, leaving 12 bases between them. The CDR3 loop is CASSPLKGQPQHF. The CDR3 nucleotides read TGTGCCAGCAGCCCCCTCAAAGGTCAGCCCCAGCATTTT.